This T cell receptor (beta chain) was identified during a study of T-cell reconstitution after alpha-beta-depleted transplantation in children. The TCRbeta library incorporated unique molecular identifiers. TCRdb called the PCR reads again in MiXCR, with one record for every CDR3 protein. The sample lists 280,000 or so distinct CDR3 sequences; around a tenth were seen once. General study findings and limits: In some patients, recipient T cells and intrathymic progenitors surviving conditioning explained high day-60 diversity. After one year, T-cell counts and TCRbeta diversity mostly came from new T cells. Reportedly, only several hundred clones from non-depleted graft cells drove alpha-beta T-cell counts at about two months.

V was clipped by 4 bases and J by 0 bases; unmatched bases: 3. The CDR3 totals 15 residues. This clonotype was recorded many times. The antigen remains unidentified. The receptor was isolated from a male patient between 2 and 10 years old who had a stem cell transplant for chronic granulomatous disease, so the T cells may come from the graft donor. The material sequenced was peripheral blood, taken 180 days after TCRalphabeta/CD19-depleted stem cell transplant. V and J are TRBV12-3 or TRBV12-4 and TRBJ2-5; 9 bases are a match to TRBD1. The CDR3: CASSSRDRDQETQYF. In DNA, the CDR3 is TGTGCCAGCAGTTCCCGGGACAGGGACCAAGAGACCCAGTACTTC.